What follows is one T cell receptor beta chain and its context. The table came from immunoSEQ multiplex PCR; TCRdb's copy has only in-frame clones and leaves some out. Of 60,000 to 70,000 clones in the sample, 95% to 98% were seen once. The entry originates in a study of technical replicates of blood from a handful of donors. The CDR3 length is 14 residues. Germline V gene data show CDR1 as ENHRY and CDR2 as SYGVKD. V lost 3 bases to trimming and J lost 5 bases; unmatched junction nucleotides: 3. The genes are TRBV10-3 and TRBJ1-5; 8 bases line up with TRBD1. The TCR sequence derives from a human donor in good health. Material for sequencing was T cells isolated from PBMCs. The CDR3 sequence: CAISETGGHQPQHF. CDR3 in DNA: TGTGCCATCAGTGAAACAGGGGGACATCAGCCCCAGCATTTT.